One T cell receptor beta chain is described in this entry. This clone's antigen is unknown. Within one base of it there is no much larger clone, and no base qualities were kept. V is shortened by 1 base, J by 1 base, and the region joining them spans 13 bases. Reading the germline V gene gives CDR1 SGHRS and CDR2 YFSETQ. The CDR3 numbers 16 residues from cysteine through phenylalanine. The read is trimmed to its CDR3 DNA, 48 bases read in frame from base 1. The sample originates from a study of shared T cell receptors in the human thymus (dated by TCRdb to about 2021). In terms of the full investigation: The study examined how the human thymus generates shared, self-reactive T-cell receptor alpha chains.

Library preparation was by the immunoSEQ multiplex PCR assay. The source is immuneACCESS, and TCRdb retained only in-frame sequences with V and J called. Part of the clones is not carried over; for the studies checked, unresolved V genes explain less than half of this, and the remainder is unexplained. This sample is represented by hundreds of thousands of clones; roughly 86% of them were singletons. The ten most abundant clones make up roughly 0.0089% of the sample. These data also featured in a second study, about human thymus T cells. The second paper states: The donors were immunologically healthy infants in Finland who had open corrective cardiac surgery for congenital heart defects. Thymus tissue was collected as surgical resects that were removed during corrective cardiac surgery. Biased V and J gene segment usage appeared to be present in both thymic and peripheral blood repertoires. Highly overlapping thymic TCR repertoires among unrelated individuals were reported in the related research. The study characterized TCR alpha and beta repertoires from about 8 infant thymus samples and a few related peripheral blood samples. The cohort included more than 5 male and a couple of female infants, with donor ages spanning 7 to 244 days. Thymocytes were mechanically released from the tissue and were stored as pellets of about 9-33 million cells at -70 degrees C. A QIAsymphony instrument was used to extract genomic DNA from the frozen cell pellets. The immunoSEQ multiplex PCR assay was used to amplify the TCRB and TCRAD loci from a standardized quantity of quality-controlled genomic DNA. The V(D)J region was spanned by amplicons of a length sufficient to cover the CDR3 and to identify V and J genes. The amplicons were sequenced on an Illumina platform via the commercial immunoSEQ service. Primer bias and sequencing errors were corrected as previously described, and TCRAD and TCRB were defined on the basis of the IMGT database. Analysis of the repertoires was done with immunoSEQ Analyzer 3.0 and VDJTools and included basic statistics, V/J segment usage, diversity estimates, rarefaction and pairwise overlap. To estimate diversity, the Chao1, ChaoE, Efron-Thisted, Shannon and inverse Simpson indices were applied, and diversity was also estimated on datasets down-sampled to the smallest sample. Repertoire overlap was determined by strict matching of CDR3 nucleotide sequence, V gene and J gene, and Jaccard-based multidimensional scaling clustering was applied. On average, approximately 860,000 unique TCRB clonotypes were obtained from thymus samples, compared with 70,000 to 90,000 from blood samples.

Sequenced material: thymocytes. This receptor was obtained from a boy less than two years old with a congenital heart defect. Donor details come from another sample of the same person, matched by shared clones. The sequence is built from TRBV5-1 and TRBJ2-3, and the D gene may be TRBD1, 5 bases matching. The nucleotides read TGCGCCAGCAGCTTGATACCGTCAGGGTGCACAGATACGCAGTATTTT. Its product reads: CASSLIPSGCTDTQYF.